Below, 30 T cell receptor beta chains from the same sample are listed, as sequenced in a study of blood T cell repertoires in COVID-19. The assay was immunoSEQ multiplex PCR, and TCRdb's table has in-frame clones only and misses some. The sample holds under 150,000 clones, around 81% seen once. Material for sequencing was peripheral blood. These receptors came from a man aged 60 to 75 with active or convalescent COVID-19.

The J gene is TRBJ1-2, the V gene TRBV4-2, with a weak D call TRBD1 (5 bases). This CDR3 is 14 amino acids long. Germline V gene data show CDR1 as LGHNA and CDR2 as YNFKEQ. Trimming removed 1 base at V and 5 bases at J, with 11 bases between. Here the CDR3 DNA reads TGTGCCAGCAGCCAAGTGGGGGAGGGGTATGGCTACACCTTC. Its translation is CASSQVGEGYGYTF.

This rearrangement joins TRBV5-5 to TRBJ2-7, with 10 bases lining up with TRBD1. With 3 bases clipped from V and 3 bases from J, the junction kept 9 bases outside the gene matches. The CDR3 is 16 residues long. Germline loops: CDR1 SGHKS, CDR2 YYEKEE (reference sequence). The CDR3 region is CASSSDAGQGIYEQYF. The CDR3 nucleotides are TGTGCCAGCAGCTCCGATGCGGGACAGGGGATCTACGAGCAGTACTTC.

The chain has TRBV7-2 and TRBJ2-3, with D perhaps TRBD2 (6 bases). The germline V gene encodes CDR1 SGHTA and CDR2 FQGNSA. The V end lost 3 bases, the J end lost 3 bases, and 13 bases lay between the germline ends. This CDR3 contains 15 residues. CDR3 region: CASSLGRLETDTQYF. The CDR3 coding sequence is TGTGCCAGCAGCTTGGGGCGACTAGAAACAGATACGCAGTATTTT.

This clone came up a few times. This sequence joins TRBV28 and TRBJ2-5, with 8 bases lining up with TRBD1. V gave up 1 base and J gave up 14 bases; unmatched junction bases: 6. The CDR3 contains 12 residues. Germline CDR1 is MDHEN and CDR2 is SYDVKM. CDR3: CASSLSQGGLYF. In DNA form, the CDR3 reads TGTGCCAGCAGTTTATCACAGGGGGGCCTCTACTTC.

The genes are TRBV27 and TRBJ1-2, with D tentatively TRBD1 (5 bases). V dropped 3 bases and J dropped 6 bases, with 11 bases sitting between them. Per germline, CDR1 MNHEY and CDR2 SMNVEV (reference sequence). CDR3 length equals 13 residues. DNA of the CDR3: TGTGCCAGCAGTTTTGGGACTGCCGATGGCTACACCTTC. It specifies CASSFGTADGYTF.

This sequence joins TRBV19 and TRBJ2-1, with 10 bases matching TRBD2. The CDR3 has 15 residues. The germline V gene encodes CDR1 LNHDA and CDR2 SQIVND (reference sequence). V lost 3 bases, J lost 5 bases, and 4 bases stayed unmatched. CDR3 in DNA: TGTGCCAGTAGTATCCTAGCGGGAGTGAACAATGAGCAGTTCTTC. This encodes CASSILAGVNNEQFF.

The genes are TRBV7-2 and TRBJ2-7, with 8 bases matching TRBD1. This CDR3 has 14 amino acids. Germline V gene sequence: CDR1 SGHTA, CDR2 FQGNSA. Trimming removed 4 bases from V and 2 bases from J; junction bases left unmatched: 4. The CDR3 here is CASSSRTGPYEQYF. For the CDR3, the DNA is TGTGCCAGCAGCTCACGGACAGGGCCCTACGAGCAGTACTTC.

J is TRBJ2-1 and V is TRBV5-1; D might be TRBD2 (6 bases). The length of the CDR3 is 14 residues. Trimming left V 0 bases short and J 5 bases short, with 9 bases between. Germline V lookup: CDR1 SGHRS, CDR2 YFSETQ. The chain's CDR3 is CASSLEVADNEQFF. CDR3 in DNA: TGCGCCAGCAGCTTGGAGGTAGCGGACAATGAGCAGTTCTTC.

This sequence joins TRBV7-2 and TRBJ2-3; 10 bases are a match to TRBD2. Unmatched junction bases numbered 9, after V lost 6 bases and J lost 6 bases. This CDR3 comprises 15 residues. Germline-derived CDR1 and CDR2 are SGHTA and FQGNSA. The DNA of the CDR3 is TGTGCCAGCAGTTTACAAGCGGGAGGGCCTGATACGCAGTATTTT. As protein: CASSLQAGGPDTQYF.

The chain recombines TRBV9 with TRBJ2-3; no definite D call. CDR1 is SGDLS and CDR2 is YYNGEE in the germline V gene. V lost 2 bases and J lost 5, with 3 bases in between. The CDR3 is 11 residues long. The CDR3 DNA sequence: TGTGCCAGCAGCGTCCGAGATACGCAGTATTTT. This codes for CASSVRDTQYF.

The chain combines TRBV7-3 with TRBJ1-2, with TRBD1 matching 7 bases. The trim removed 6 bases at V and 4 bases at J, leaving 8 bases unmatched. The CDR3 sequence is 14 residues long. Germline V lookup: CDR1 SGHTA, CDR2 FQGTGA. The DNA for the CDR3 is TGTGCCAGCAGGGCCTCCGGGACAGCCTATGGCTACACCTTC. Translation gives CASRASGTAYGYTF. The full variable domain, completed using reference TRBV7-3 and TRBJ1-2, is GAGVSQTPSNKVTEKGKYVELRCDPISGHTALYWYRQSLGQGPEFLIYFQGTGAADDSGLPNDRFFAVRPEGSVSTLKIQRTERGDSAVYLCASRASGTAYGYTFGSGTRLTVV.

The chain joins TRBV29-1 to TRBJ1-1; 7 nucleotides line up with TRBD1. Germline loops: CDR1 SQVTM, CDR2 ANQGSEA. V shed 4 bases and J 1 base; nucleotides not matched to a gene: 6. The CDR3 has 14 amino acids. The CDR3 nucleotides are TGCAGCGTTGGTGGTCAGGGGGGGAACACTGAAGCTTTCTTT. Translated: CSVGGQGGNTEAFF.

The CDR3: CASSIQETQYF. CDR3 in DNA: TGTGCCAGCAGCATACAAGAGACCCAGTACTTC. The gene calls are TRBV7-8 and TRBJ2-5; D is uncertain. Trimming stripped 5 bases from V and 2 bases from J, with 3 bases between. The CDR3 loop spans 11 amino acids. CDR1 and CDR2 from the germline V gene are SGHVS and FQNEAQ.

The genes are TRBV28 and TRBJ1-5; D may be TRBD1 (5 bases). Germline V gene sequence: CDR1 MDHEN, CDR2 SYDVKM. V was trimmed by 5 bases and J by 0 bases, leaving 17 bases between them. CDR3 length: 17 residues. The CDR3 here is CASSNGRGRYSNQPQHF. In nucleotides, the CDR3 is TGTGCCAGCAGTAACGGGAGGGGCCGATATAGCAATCAGCCCCAGCATTTT.

The chain joins TRBV18 to TRBJ1-2, with TRBD1 matching over 9 bases. Trimming removed 7 bases from V and 0 bases from J; junction bases left unmatched: 9. The CDR3 has 16 residues. Per the germline V gene, CDR1 is KGHSH and CDR2 is LQKENI. CDR3 in DNA: TGTGCCAGCTTCGGGCCCCGGGACAGGGCTAACTATGGCTACACCTTC. Amino acids: CASFGPRDRANYGYTF.

The chain carries TRBV7-3 and TRBJ2-1; 9 bases fit TRBD2. Germline CDR1 reads SGHTA; CDR2 reads FQGTGA. This CDR3 is 14 amino acids long. With V trimmed by 5 bases and J by 8 bases, 7 bases remained unmatched. The CDR3 DNA reads as TGTGCCAGCAGCCCGGGACTAGCTGTCGATGAGCAGTTCTTC. Translation gives CASSPGLAVDEQFF.

V gene TRBV27 combines with J gene TRBJ2-3, with 9 bases that match TRBD2. The CDR3 spans 14 residues. Germline-derived CDR1 and CDR2 are MNHEY and SMNVEV (reference sequence). V lost 5 bases and J lost 6; bases outside the gene matches: 6. The CDR3 sequence: CASSPIAGVDTQYF. CDR3 nucleotides: TGTGCCAGCAGTCCCATAGCGGGAGTGGATACGCAGTATTTT.

The chain has TRBV29-1 and TRBJ2-3; 8 positions match TRBD2. J lost 4 bases, V lost 6 bases, and 12 bases had no gene match. Germline-derived CDR1 and CDR2 are SQVTM and ANQGSEA. The CDR3 is 15 amino acids. The CDR3 DNA is TGCAGCGTGACCAGGACTAGCCGAGGCCCAGATACGCAGTATTTT. This codes for CSVTRTSRGPDTQYF.

This sequence joins TRBV7-9 and TRBJ2-7; 8 positions agree with TRBD2. The germline CDR1 and CDR2 sequences are SEHNR and FQNEAQ (reference sequence). CDR3 length: 15 residues. J was trimmed by 3 bases and V by 5 bases; bases with no gene match: 9. The CDR3 is CASSPQLAVYYEQYF. CDR3 sequence (DNA): TGTGCCAGCAGCCCCCAACTAGCGGTTTACTACGAGCAGTACTTC. Full variable domain (remainder filled in from reference TRBV7-9 and TRBJ2-7): DTGVSQNPRHKITKRGQNVTFRCDPISEHNRLYWYRQTLGQGPEFLTYFQNEAQLEKSRLLSDRFSAERPKGSFSTLEIQRTEQGDSAMYLCASSPQLAVYYEQYFGPGTRLTVT.

This chain uses TRBV30 with TRBJ1-5; a possible D gene is TRBD1 (5 bases). V dropped 1 base and J dropped 2 bases, with 9 bases sitting between them. The CDR3 loop spans 14 amino acids. Germline CDR1 reads GTSNPN; CDR2 reads SVGIG (reference sequence). As DNA, the CDR3 is TGTGCCTGGAGTGCCGGACATGGCAATCAGCCCCAGCATTTT. Amino acid sequence: CAWSAGHGNQPQHF.

The chain links TRBV28 to TRBJ2-7, with D perhaps matching TRBD1 (5 bases). Germline CDR1 is MDHEN and CDR2 is SYDVKM. The CDR3 contains 12 residues. V was cut by 9 bases and J by 0 bases, with 9 bases left in between. CDR3 protein: CASGAGSYEQYF. The CDR3 coding sequence is TGTGCCAGTGGGGCCGGCTCCTACGAGCAGTACTTC.

This clone was observed a handful of times. The chain employs TRBV9 and TRBJ2-2; 8 bases match TRBD1. This CDR3 has 15 amino acids. Per the germline V gene, CDR1 is SGDLS and CDR2 is YYNGEE. V gave up 3 bases and J gave up 5 bases; unmatched junction bases: 6. In nucleotides, the CDR3 is TGTGCCAGCAGCGACATCGGACAGGGAACCGGGGAGCTGTTTTTT. Its translation is CASSDIGQGTGELFF.

The chain joins TRBV15 to TRBJ1-3; D possibly corresponds to TRBD1 (6 bases). Trimming stripped 3 bases from V and 0 bases from J, with 9 bases between. CDR1 and CDR2 (germline): LNHNV, YYDKDF (reference sequence). This CDR3 spans 15 amino acids. This chain's CDR3 is CATSRDSLSGNTIYF. CDR3 bases: TGTGCCACCAGCAGGGACAGCCTCTCTGGAAACACCATATATTTT.

The J gene is TRBJ2-7, the V gene TRBV14; TRBD1 agrees at 10 bases. CDR1 is SGHDN, CDR2 FVKESK, per germline. V was clipped by 5 bases and J by 2 bases; unmatched bases: 6. This CDR3 region has 15 residues. Here the CDR3 reads CASSSGGQGTYEQYF. Written as DNA, the CDR3 is TGTGCCAGCAGCTCCGGGGGACAGGGGACCTACGAGCAGTACTTC.

The gene calls are TRBV7-3 and TRBJ2-1; no definite D call. Germline V gives CDR1 SGHTA, CDR2 FQGTGA. The germline V and J ends were trimmed by 4 bases and 10 bases, with 23 bases remaining between them. This CDR3 is built from 16 residues. The DNA for the CDR3 is TGTGCCAGCAGCTCGAGCGATAGGAGTCCGCCACACGAGCAGTTCTTC. Translation: CASSSSDRSPPHEQFF.

This chain uses TRBV2 with TRBJ2-4; D not resolved. CDR3 size: 13 residues. V was clipped by 6 bases and J by 2 bases, with 8 bases between them. The germline gives CDR1 SNHLY, CDR2 FYNNEI. The CDR3 protein is CASRRETKNIQYF. In DNA form, the CDR3 reads TGTGCCAGCAGACGCGAGACCAAAAACATTCAGTACTTC.

The gene calls are TRBV12-3 or TRBV12-4 and TRBJ2-1; 7 nucleotides line up with TRBD2. The V gene end was trimmed by 6 bases and the J gene end by 7 bases; junction bases not matched to a gene: 0. This CDR3 is built from 11 residues. The CDR3 reads CASSGRNEQFF. The CDR3 nucleotides are TGTGCCAGCAGCGGGAGGAATGAGCAGTTCTTC.

This clone has a single count. The chain recombines TRBV15 with TRBJ2-3; D is unresolved. V was cut by 0 bases and J by 0 bases, with 10 bases left in between. The CDR3 is 16 amino acids. CDR1 is LNHNV and CDR2 is YYDKDF in the germline V gene (reference sequence). This CDR3 reads CATSRDPPSSTDTQYF. The CDR3 DNA is TGTGCCACCAGCAGAGATCCCCCCAGTAGCACAGATACGCAGTATTTT.

This clone is a singleton in its sample. V usage is TRBV4-1 and J usage is TRBJ2-3, with 10 nucleotides matching TRBD2. This CDR3 has 17 amino acids. Germline V CDR1 and CDR2: MGHRA, YSYEKL. J was trimmed by 7 bases and V by 0 bases; bases with no gene match: 10. The CDR3 DNA sequence: TGCGCCAGCAGCCAAGAGGGGTTTAGCGGGAGGATACATACGCAGTATTTT. This codes for CASSQEGFSGRIHTQYF.

CDR3 sequence reads: CASSGMTGSNTGELFF. The CDR3 DNA reads as TGCGCCAGCAGCGGAATGACAGGGTCGAACACCGGGGAGCTGTTTTTT. The chain recombines TRBV5-1 with TRBJ2-2; 7 bases align to TRBD1. CDR3 size: 16 residues. Looked up from germline, CDR1 is SGHRS and CDR2 is YFSETQ. Unmatched junction bases numbered 6, after V lost 4 bases and J lost 0 bases.